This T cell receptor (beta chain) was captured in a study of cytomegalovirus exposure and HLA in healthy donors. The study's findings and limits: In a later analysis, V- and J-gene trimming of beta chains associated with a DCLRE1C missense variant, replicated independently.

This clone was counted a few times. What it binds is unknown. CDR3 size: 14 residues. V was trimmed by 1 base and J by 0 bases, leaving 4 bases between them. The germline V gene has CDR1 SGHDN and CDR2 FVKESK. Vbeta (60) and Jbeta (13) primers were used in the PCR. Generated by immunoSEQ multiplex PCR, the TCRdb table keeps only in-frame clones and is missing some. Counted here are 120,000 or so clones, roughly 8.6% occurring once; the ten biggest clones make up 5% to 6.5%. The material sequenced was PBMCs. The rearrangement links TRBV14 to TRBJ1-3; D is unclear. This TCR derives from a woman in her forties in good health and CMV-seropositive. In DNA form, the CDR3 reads TGTGCCAGCAGCCAAGTCAGCTCTGGAAACACCATATATTTT. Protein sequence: CASSQVSSGNTIYF.